This T cell receptor (beta chain) was identified during a study of blood T cell repertoires in COVID-19. Study context: Samples came from the United States, Italy and Spain, spanning acute and convalescent COVID-19. Sources were T cells, B-cell-depleted T cells, or PBMCs; the material itself was cDNA or gDNA.

The protocol was immunoSEQ multiplex PCR, while the TCRdb copy is restricted to in-frame clones and leaves out a portion. The table has approximately 300,000 clones, about 90% seen once; the top ten hold about 6.8%. The CDR3 spans 11 residues. Trimming removed 5 bases from V and 8 bases from J, with 7 bases in between. Germline loops: CDR1 SGHDN, CDR2 FVKESK. V is TRBV14 and J is TRBJ2-1; D is unclear. The sequenced sample was peripheral blood. This clonotype originated in a man younger than 35 who had recovered from COVID-19. The chain's CDR3 is CASSNSDEQFF. CDR3 DNA: TGTGCCAGCAGCAACTCGGATGAGCAGTTCTTC.